The clone carrying this T cell receptor (beta chain) was seen a handful of times. What it binds is not known. Only in-frame clones appear in the TCRdb table, and some are missing; sequencing was by immunoSEQ multiplex PCR. Here the sample spans 1,500 or so clones, approximately 20% being singletons. The V and J ends lost 5 bases and 0 bases respectively, with 11 bases between them. Germline CDR1 is MNHGY and CDR2 is SAAAGT. This CDR3 is built from 14 residues. This sample is part of a study of T cells in localized non-small cell lung cancer. Findings and caveats of the study: Adjacent uninvolved lung tissue had the highest T cell clonality, exceeding tumor. A single tumor region was sequenced, leaving heterogeneity possible.

Source: lung tumor tissue, taken before any cancer treatment. This clonotype originated in a man aged 35-75 years with stage III squamous cell lung carcinoma. This chain links TRBV6-8 with TRBJ2-7; possible D gene TRBD2, 6 bases. The CDR3 region has the DNA TGTGCCAGCAGTGTTGGGGGGAGCTCCTACGAGCAGTACTTC. This translates into CASSVGGSSYEQYF.